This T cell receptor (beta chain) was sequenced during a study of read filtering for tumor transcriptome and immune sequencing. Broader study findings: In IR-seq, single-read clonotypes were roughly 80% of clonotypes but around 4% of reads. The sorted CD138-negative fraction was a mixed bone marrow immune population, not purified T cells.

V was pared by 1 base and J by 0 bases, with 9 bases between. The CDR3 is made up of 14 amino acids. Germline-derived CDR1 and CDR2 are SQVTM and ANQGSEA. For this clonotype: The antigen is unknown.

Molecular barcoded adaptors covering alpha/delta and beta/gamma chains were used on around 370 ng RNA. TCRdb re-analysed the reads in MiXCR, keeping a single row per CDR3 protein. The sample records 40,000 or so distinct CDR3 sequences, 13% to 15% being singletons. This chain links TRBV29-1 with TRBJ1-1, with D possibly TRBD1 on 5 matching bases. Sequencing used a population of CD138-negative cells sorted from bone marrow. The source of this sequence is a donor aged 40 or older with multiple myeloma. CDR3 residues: CSVEASGLNTEAFF. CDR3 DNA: TGCAGCGTTGAAGCATCGGGGCTGAACACTGAAGCTTTCTTT.